This is a list of T cell receptor beta chains from one sample in a study of blood T cell repertoires in COVID-19. TCRdb's copy holds only in-frame clones and misses some; the assay was immunoSEQ multiplex PCR. Counted here are a few hundred thousand clones, 88% occurring once; the ten biggest clones make up 10% to 13%. Material: peripheral blood. The receptors shown here come from a woman in her sixties or seventies with COVID-19, enrolled during active disease. The CDR3 runs from the conserved cysteine through the conserved F or W. A D gene is named only where the DNA matches it firmly. Only some rows state a clone size, as once, few, many or a class for expanded clones.

V	D	J	size	CDR3	DNA
TRBV6-5	NA	TRBJ2-5	NA	CASRSGVRETQYF	TGTGCCAGCAGATCGGGGGTCAGGGAGACCCAGTACTTC
TRBV5-1	TRBD1	TRBJ2-1	NA	CASSLAGGPEQFF	TGCGCCAGCAGCTTGGCAGGGGGTCCGGAGCAGTTCTTC
TRBV5-6	NA	TRBJ1-4	NA	CASSLVTDSNEKLFF	TGTGCCAGCAGCTTGGTGACCGACTCCAATGAAAAACTGTTTTTT
TRBV10-2	TRBD1	TRBJ2-7	NA	CASSEFAGTGGSEQYF	TGCGCCAGCAGTGAGTTCGCAGGGACAGGGGGGTCCGAGCAGTACTTC
TRBV7-2	NA	TRBJ1-2	NA	CASSLVSRGRGGYTF	TGTGCCAGCAGCTTAGTTTCCAGGGGAAGGGGTGGCTACACCTTC
TRBV3-1/TRBV3-2	NA	TRBJ1-1	NA	CASSPRGGNTEAFF	TGTGCCAGCAGCCCCCGGGGGGGGAACACTGAAGCTTTCTTT
TRBV11-2	TRBD2	TRBJ2-7	NA	CASSSRTSGIRTYEQYF	TGTGCCAGCAGCTCGAGGACTAGCGGGATACGTACCTACGAGCAGTACTTC
TRBV6-4	TRBD2	TRBJ2-1	once	CASSEMASGRSNEQFF	TGTGCCAGCAGTGAAATGGCTAGCGGGAGGAGCAATGAGCAGTTCTTC
TRBV3-1/TRBV3-2	TRBD1	TRBJ1-1	NA	CASRTGQENTEAFF	TGTGCCAGCAGAACGGGACAGGAGAACACTGAAGCTTTCTTT
TRBV20-1	TRBD2	TRBJ2-7	NA	CSASGGRTYEQYF	TGCAGTGCTAGTGGCGGGAGGACCTACGAGCAGTACTTC
TRBV2	NA	TRBJ1-6	NA	CASSEMGGGLGNSPLHF	TGTGCCAGCAGTGAGATGGGGGGAGGTTTGGGTAATTCACCCCTCCACTTT
TRBV5-1	NA	TRBJ2-7	NA	CASSSSGHSSYEQYF	TGCGCCAGCAGCTCGTCGGGACATTCCTCCTACGAGCAGTACTTC
TRBV3-1/TRBV3-2	TRBD1	TRBJ2-2	NA	CASSHDRGRINTGELFF	TGTGCCAGCAGCCATGACAGGGGCCGAATAAACACCGGGGAGCTGTTTTTT
TRBV7-3	TRBD2	TRBJ2-3	NA	CASSKNPSGIGGDTQYF	TGTGCCAGCAGCAAAAACCCTAGCGGGATAGGTGGAGATACGCAGTATTTT
TRBV11-2	NA	TRBJ2-7	NA	CASSLSAPGSYEQYF	TGTGCCAGCAGCCTCTCTGCTCCAGGGTCCTACGAGCAGTACTTC
TRBV5-8	TRBD1	TRBJ1-2	NA	CASSPYRGLDYGYTF	TGTGCCAGCAGCCCATACAGGGGGCTTGACTATGGCTACACCTTC
TRBV11-3	TRBD2	TRBJ2-7	NA	CASSLEGGGRAVNEQYF	TGTGCCAGCAGCTTAGAAGGTGGCGGGAGGGCCGTAAACGAGCAGTACTTC
TRBV7-2	TRBD1	TRBJ1-1	NA	CASSLGGTAMNTEAFF	TGTGCCAGCAGCTTAGGCGGGACAGCTATGAACACTGAAGCTTTCTTT
TRBV30	TRBD1	TRBJ1-2	NA	CAWSVQGAYGYTF	TGTGCCTGGAGTGTACAGGGGGCCTATGGCTACACCTTC
TRBV4-1	NA	TRBJ1-6	NA	CASSHSPRQDNSPLHF	TGCGCCAGCAGCCACAGTCCGAGACAGGATAATTCACCCCTCCACTTT
TRBV9	TRBD1	TRBJ1-5	NA	CASSAGQGVQPQHF	TGTGCCAGCAGCGCAGGACAGGGAGTGCAGCCCCAGCATTTT
TRBV30	NA	TRBJ1-5	few	CAWTGRLGDQPQHF	TGTGCCTGGACAGGCCGATTAGGCGATCAGCCCCAGCATTTT
TRBV5-1	TRBD1	TRBJ1-1	NA	CASKPQGATTEAFF	TGCGCCAGCAAACCCCAGGGGGCTACCACTGAAGCTTTCTTT
TRBV5-1	NA	TRBJ2-1	NA	CASSPGVGSSYNEQFF	TGCGCCAGCAGCCCAGGTGTGGGTAGCTCCTACAATGAGCAGTTCTTC
TRBV7-9	NA	TRBJ1-1	once	CASSLDMEAFF	TGTGCCAGCAGCTTAGATATGGAAGCTTTCTTT
TRBV12-3/TRBV12-4	NA	TRBJ1-5	once	CASSPSGNQPQHF	TGTGCCAGCAGTCCTTCCGGCAATCAGCCCCAGCATTTT
TRBV12-3/TRBV12-4	NA	TRBJ2-5	NA	CASSRQTLETQYF	TGTGCCAGCAGTCGCCAAACTTTGGAGACCCAGTACTTC
TRBV4-1	TRBD2	TRBJ2-7	NA	CASSLFAGLAGGWSSYEQYF	TGCGCCAGCAGCCTTTTCGCCGGACTAGCGGGAGGATGGAGCTCCTACGAGCAGTACTTC
TRBV14	NA	TRBJ2-2	NA	CASSQERVIGELFF	TGTGCCAGCAGCCAAGAGAGGGTTATCGGGGAGCTGTTTTTT
TRBV19	TRBD2	TRBJ2-1	NA	CASSTSSGATGEQFF	TGTGCCAGTAGTACCTCTAGCGGAGCAACCGGTGAGCAGTTCTTC
TRBV28	NA	TRBJ1-5	NA	CASTAEGIRNQPQHF	TGTGCCAGCACGGCGGAGGGCATTCGGAATCAGCCCCAGCATTTT
TRBV5-1	TRBD1	TRBJ1-2	NA	CASSLEGGQGHGYTF	TGCGCCAGCAGCTTGGAAGGGGGACAGGGGCATGGCTACACCTTC
TRBV21-1	NA	TRBJ2-1	NA	CASSMFVLADFDEQFF	TGTGCCAGCAGCATGTTCGTACTAGCGGATTTCGATGAGCAGTTCTTC
TRBV30	NA	TRBJ1-1	NA	CAWRDSQTEAFF	TGTGCCTGGAGAGACAGCCAAACTGAAGCTTTCTTT
TRBV6-5	TRBD1	TRBJ2-1	NA	CASSPRQGPNEQFF	TGTGCCAGCAGCCCCCGACAGGGTCCCAATGAGCAGTTCTTC
TRBV3-1/TRBV3-2	TRBD1	TRBJ1-6	NA	CASSQGGGQGNSPLHF	TGTGCCAGCAGCCAAGGCGGGGGACAGGGGAATTCACCCCTCCACTTT
TRBV5-1	TRBD2	TRBJ2-5	NA	CASSLEFLAGEETQYF	TGCGCCAGCAGCTTGGAATTCCTAGCGGGAGAAGAGACCCAGTACTTC
TRBV27	TRBD2	TRBJ2-1	NA	CASSLRASGSVEQFF	TGTGCCAGCAGTTTAAGGGCTAGCGGGAGTGTAGAGCAGTTCTTC
TRBV27	TRBD1	TRBJ2-6	NA	CASSRTGVPLAGANVLTF	TGTGCCAGCAGTAGGACAGGGGTCCCCTTGGCTGGGGCCAACGTCCTGACTTTC
TRBV7-9	TRBD2	TRBJ2-7	NA	CASSLSGRSYEQYF	TGTGCCAGCAGCCTCAGCGGGAGAAGCTACGAGCAGTACTTC
TRBV5-1	NA	TRBJ1-4	NA	CASSVLPTNEKLFF	TGCGCCAGTAGTGTACTCCCAACTAATGAAAAACTGTTTTTT
TRBV19	NA	TRBJ2-7	NA	CASSIDLRSGISYEQYF	TGTGCCAGTAGTATAGATCTTCGGTCAGGGATAAGCTACGAGCAGTACTTC
TRBV24-1	NA	TRBJ1-2	NA	CATSPGGAGSGYGYTF	TGTGCCACCTCCCCCGGGGGGGCAGGGAGTGGCTATGGCTACACCTTC
TRBV19	TRBD2	TRBJ2-3	NA	CASSIGLARDTQYF	TGTGCCAGTAGTATCGGACTAGCCAGGGATACGCAGTATTTT
TRBV19	TRBD1	TRBJ1-5	NA	CASSISQGADQPQHF	TGTGCCAGTAGTATTTCCCAGGGGGCTGATCAGCCCCAGCATTTT
TRBV28	NA	TRBJ2-7	NA	CASSFNLAGYEQYF	TGTGCCAGCAGTTTTAACCTAGCAGGATACGAGCAGTACTTC
TRBV9	TRBD2	TRBJ2-1	NA	CASSARGLAGGKNEQFF	TGTGCCAGCAGCGCCAGAGGACTAGCGGGAGGGAAAAATGAGCAGTTCTTC
TRBV10-2	TRBD2	TRBJ2-1	NA	CASSGSGRTSEQFF	TGCGCCAGCAGTGGTAGCGGGAGAACCTCTGAGCAGTTCTTC
TRBV7-2	TRBD2	TRBJ2-1	once	CASSFSVTSGRGEQFF	TGTGCCAGCAGCTTCTCTGTGACTAGCGGGAGGGGTGAGCAGTTCTTC
TRBV29-1	TRBD1	TRBJ2-5	NA	CSVGGQGSFQETQYF	TGCAGCGTTGGGGGACAGGGATCGTTCCAAGAGACCCAGTACTTC
TRBV7-2	NA	TRBJ1-1	NA	CASSLMTAVNTEAFF	TGTGCCAGCAGCTTAATGACAGCCGTGAACACTGAAGCTTTCTTT